One sample yielded the 2 T cell receptor beta chains listed below, sequenced in a study of a mutant IDH1 vaccine in newly diagnosed glioma. No antigen has been assigned to these receptors. Profiling relied on immunoSEQ multiplex PCR, and the TCRdb table lists in-frame clones only, not all of them. The table shows about 56,000 clones, with around 89% occurring only once. Time point specified: week 5, during vaccination. A single vaccine dose contained 300 ug of mutant IDH1 20-mer peptide, and topical imiquimod was used with it. This sample comprised PBMCs, obtained from a glioma patient whose treatment included an IDH1 peptide vaccine. Receptors originate from a woman between 40 and 50 years old with glioma.

Turning to this clone: The germline gene is not matched at one end of the junction; a read error may be the cause. This rearrangement joins TRBV7-7 to TRBJ2-5, with D hard to call. The CDR3 is 13 amino acids. Germline lookup yields CDR1 SSHAT and CDR2 FNYEAQ (reference sequence). The CDR3, as DNA: TGTGCTAGCAGCTTAGCAGAGGAAGAGACCCAGTACTTC. This translates into CASSLAEEETQYF.

The chain combines TRBV2 with TRBJ1-2, with TRBD1 as a possible D gene (5 bases). This CDR3 contains 12 residues. With 4 bases removed from V and 7 bases from J, the gap between germline ends came to 10 bases. Germline V gene sequence: CDR1 SNHLY, CDR2 FYNNEI. CDR3 DNA: TGTGCCAGCAGTGTCCAGGGTGCTGGCTACACCTTC. Translated, it gives CASSVQGAGYTF. The full variable domain, with the rest looked up from reference TRBV2 and TRBJ1-2, is EPEVTQTPSHQVTQMGQEVILRCVPISNHLYFYWYRQILGQKVEFLVSFYNNEISEKSEIFDDQFSVERPDGSNFTLKIRSTKLEDSAMYFCASSVQGAGYTFGSGTRLTVV.